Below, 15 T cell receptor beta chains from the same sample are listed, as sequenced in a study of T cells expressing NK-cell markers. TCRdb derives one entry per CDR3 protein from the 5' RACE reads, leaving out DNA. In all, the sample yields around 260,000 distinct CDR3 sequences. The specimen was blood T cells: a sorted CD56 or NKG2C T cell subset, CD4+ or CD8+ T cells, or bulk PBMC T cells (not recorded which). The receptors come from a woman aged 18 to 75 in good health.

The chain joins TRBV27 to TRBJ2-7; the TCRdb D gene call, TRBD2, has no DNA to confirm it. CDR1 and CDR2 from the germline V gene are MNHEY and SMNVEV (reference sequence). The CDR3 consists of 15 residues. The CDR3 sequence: CASSLAPAGSHEQYF.

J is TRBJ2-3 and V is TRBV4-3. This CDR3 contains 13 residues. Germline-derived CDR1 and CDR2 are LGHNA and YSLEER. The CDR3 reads CASSHASTDTQYF.

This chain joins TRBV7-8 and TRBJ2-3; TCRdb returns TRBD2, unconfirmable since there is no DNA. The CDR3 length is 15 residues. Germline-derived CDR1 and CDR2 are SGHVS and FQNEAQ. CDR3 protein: CASRARDARTDTQYF.

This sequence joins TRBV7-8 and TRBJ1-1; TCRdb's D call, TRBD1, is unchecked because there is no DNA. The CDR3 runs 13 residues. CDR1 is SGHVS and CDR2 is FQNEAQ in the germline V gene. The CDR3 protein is CASNPRANTEAFF. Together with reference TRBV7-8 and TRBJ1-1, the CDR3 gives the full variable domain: GAGVSQSPRYKVAKRGQDVALRCDPISGHVSLFWYQQALGQGPEFLTYFQNEAQLDKSGLPSDRFFAERPEGSVSTLKIQRTQQEDSAVYLCASNPRANTEAFFGQGTRLTVV.

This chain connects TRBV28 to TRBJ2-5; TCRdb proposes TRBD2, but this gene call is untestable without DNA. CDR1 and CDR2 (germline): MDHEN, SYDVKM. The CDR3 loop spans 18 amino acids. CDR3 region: CASSLGTSGSGRQETQYF. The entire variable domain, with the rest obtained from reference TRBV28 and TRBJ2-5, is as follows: DVKVTQSSRYLVKRTGEKVFLECVQDMDHENMFWYRQDPGLGLRLIYFSYDVKMKEKGDIPEGYSVSREKKERFSLILESASTNQTSMYLCASSLGTSGSGRQETQYFGPGTRLLVL.

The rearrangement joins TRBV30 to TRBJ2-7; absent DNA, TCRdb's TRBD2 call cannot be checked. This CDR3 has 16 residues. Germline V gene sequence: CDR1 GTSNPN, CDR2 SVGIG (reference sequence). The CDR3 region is CAWSGPSGRASYEQYF.

This chain's CDR3 is CAGDRGENTEAFF. The chain links TRBV2 to TRBJ1-1; absent DNA, TCRdb's TRBD1 call cannot be checked. The CDR3 is made up of 13 amino acids. Germline V gene lookup returns CDR1 SNHLY and CDR2 FYNNEI.

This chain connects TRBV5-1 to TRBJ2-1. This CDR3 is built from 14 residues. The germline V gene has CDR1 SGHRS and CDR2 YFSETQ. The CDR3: CASSLVVQNNEQFF.

CDR3 protein: CASSPQVSYNSPLHF. The chain joins TRBV6-4 to TRBJ1-6. This CDR3 comprises 15 residues. The germline gives CDR1 MRHNA, CDR2 SNTAGT.

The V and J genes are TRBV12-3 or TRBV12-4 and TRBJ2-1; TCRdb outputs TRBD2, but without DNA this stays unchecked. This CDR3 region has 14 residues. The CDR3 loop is CASSLLAGDDEQFF.

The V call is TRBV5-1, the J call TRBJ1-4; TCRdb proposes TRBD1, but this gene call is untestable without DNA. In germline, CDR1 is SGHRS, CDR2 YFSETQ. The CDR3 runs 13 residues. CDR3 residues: CASSSQGSEKLFF.

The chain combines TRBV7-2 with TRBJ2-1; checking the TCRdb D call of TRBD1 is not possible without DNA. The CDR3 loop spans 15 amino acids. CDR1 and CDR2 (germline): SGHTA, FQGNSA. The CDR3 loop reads CASSLEAGGQVEQFF. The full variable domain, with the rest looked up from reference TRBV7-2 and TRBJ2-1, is GAGVSQSPSNKVTEKGKDVELRCDPISGHTALYWYRQSLGQGLEFLIYFQGNSAPDKSGLPSDRFSAERTGGSVSTLTIQRTQQEDSAVYLCASSLEAGGQVEQFFGPGTRLTVL.

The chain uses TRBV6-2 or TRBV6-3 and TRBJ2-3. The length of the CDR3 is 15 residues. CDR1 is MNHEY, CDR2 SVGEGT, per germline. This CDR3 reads CASSFGESSTDTQYF.

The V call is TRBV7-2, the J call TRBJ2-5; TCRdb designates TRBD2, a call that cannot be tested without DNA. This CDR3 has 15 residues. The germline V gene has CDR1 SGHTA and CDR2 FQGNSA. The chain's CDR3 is CASSLAPTSLETQYF.

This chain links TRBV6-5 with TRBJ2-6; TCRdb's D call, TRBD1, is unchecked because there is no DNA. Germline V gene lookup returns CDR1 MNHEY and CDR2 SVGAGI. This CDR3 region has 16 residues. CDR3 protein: CASSYGGFYGANVLTF.